This T cell receptor beta chain was documented in a study of T cell changes during pregnancy in multiple sclerosis. Assay: immunoSEQ multiplex PCR; the TCRdb copy retains only in-frame clones and omits some. This sample has some 60,000 clones, with over 85% found just once. The CDR3 has 14 amino acids. The V gene's germline CDR1 is LNHDA and CDR2 SQIVND (reference sequence). Between the trimmed V and J ends, which lost 6 bases and 5 bases, there was a span of 16 bases. Specimen: CD4+ T cells from peripheral blood mononuclear cells, collected before pregnancy. The chain joins TRBV19 to TRBJ2-5, with a weak D call TRBD2 (7 bases). The source of this sequence is a female donor with multiple sclerosis, enrolled in a pregnancy study. The CDR3 here is CASSGGGAGETQYF. CDR3 bases: TGTGCCAGTAGCGGAGGGGGGGCGGGGGAGACCCAGTACTTC.